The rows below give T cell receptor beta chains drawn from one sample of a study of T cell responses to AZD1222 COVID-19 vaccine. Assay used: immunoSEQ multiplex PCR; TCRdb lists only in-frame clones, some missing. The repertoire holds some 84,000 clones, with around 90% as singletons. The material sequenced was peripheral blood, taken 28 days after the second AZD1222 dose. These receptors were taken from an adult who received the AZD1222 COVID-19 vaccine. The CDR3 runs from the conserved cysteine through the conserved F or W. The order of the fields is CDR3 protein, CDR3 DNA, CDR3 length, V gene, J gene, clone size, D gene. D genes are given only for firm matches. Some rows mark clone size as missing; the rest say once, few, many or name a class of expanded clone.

cdr3_aa: CATGEGAYEQYF; cdr3_nt: TGTGCCACAGGGGAGGGGGCGTACGAGCAGTACTTC; cdr3_length: 12; v_call: TRBV2; j_call: TRBJ2-7; clone_size: few; d_call: .
cdr3_aa: CASSLSPQLYSYEQYF; cdr3_nt: TGTGCCAGCAGCTTATCGCCCCAGCTTTACTCCTACGAGCAGTACTTC; cdr3_length: 16; v_call: TRBV7-8; j_call: TRBJ2-7; clone_size: .; d_call: .
cdr3_aa: CASSMSGVNEKLFF; cdr3_nt: TGTGCCAGTAGTATGTCAGGGGTGAATGAAAAACTGTTTTTT; cdr3_length: 14; v_call: TRBV19; j_call: TRBJ1-4; clone_size: .; d_call: .
cdr3_aa: CATRLVDSPLHF; cdr3_nt: TGTGCCACCCGATTGGTAGATTCACCCCTCCACTTT; cdr3_length: 12; v_call: TRBV24-1; j_call: TRBJ1-6; clone_size: .; d_call: .
cdr3_aa: CASSRWATNEKLFF; cdr3_nt: TGTGCCAGCAGCCGGTGGGCAACTAATGAAAAACTGTTTTTT; cdr3_length: 14; v_call: TRBV7-2; j_call: TRBJ1-4; clone_size: .; d_call: .
cdr3_aa: CASSPTGATDTQYF; cdr3_nt: TGTGCCAGCAGCCCTACAGGGGCCACAGATACGCAGTATTTT; cdr3_length: 14; v_call: TRBV7-9; j_call: TRBJ2-3; clone_size: once; d_call: TRBD1
cdr3_aa: CASSIDRPGDRGLTNYGYTF; cdr3_nt: TGTGCCAGTAGTATAGATCGCCCCGGAGACAGGGGGCTCACTAACTATGGCTACACCTTC; cdr3_length: 20; v_call: TRBV19; j_call: TRBJ1-2; clone_size: .; d_call: TRBD1
cdr3_aa: CASSHGTGANYGYTF; cdr3_nt: TGTGCCAGCAGCCACGGGACAGGAGCTAACTATGGCTACACCTTC; cdr3_length: 15; v_call: TRBV3-1/TRBV3-2; j_call: TRBJ1-2; clone_size: .; d_call: TRBD1
cdr3_aa: CASSPVQSVTGELFF; cdr3_nt: TGTGCCAGCAGCCCCGTCCAGTCCGTCACCGGGGAGCTGTTTTTT; cdr3_length: 15; v_call: TRBV7-3; j_call: TRBJ2-2; clone_size: .; d_call: .
cdr3_aa: CASSEVHSNYGYTF; cdr3_nt: TGTGCCAGCAGTGAAGTTCACAGTAACTATGGCTACACCTTC; cdr3_length: 14; v_call: TRBV2; j_call: TRBJ1-2; clone_size: .; d_call: .
cdr3_aa: CASSVGGSPSTWDEKLFF; cdr3_nt: TGTGCCAGCAGCGTAGGTGGGAGCCCAAGCACCTGGGATGAAAAACTGTTTTTT; cdr3_length: 18; v_call: TRBV9; j_call: TRBJ1-4; clone_size: few; d_call: .
cdr3_aa: CASSLPGQLYRPYGYTF; cdr3_nt: TGTGCCAGCAGTTTGCCGGGACAGCTCTATCGTCCCTATGGCTACACCTTC; cdr3_length: 17; v_call: TRBV28; j_call: TRBJ1-2; clone_size: .; d_call: TRBD1
cdr3_aa: CASSLTQASNTEAFF; cdr3_nt: TGCGCCAGCAGCCTAACACAGGCATCGAACACTGAAGCTTTCTTT; cdr3_length: 15; v_call: TRBV4-1; j_call: TRBJ1-1; clone_size: .; d_call: .
cdr3_aa: CASSLKGQGLYEQYF; cdr3_nt: TGTGCCAGCAGCTTGAAGGGACAGGGGCTCTACGAGCAGTACTTC; cdr3_length: 15; v_call: TRBV5-8; j_call: TRBJ2-7; clone_size: .; d_call: TRBD1
cdr3_aa: CASSMRVAGGEETQYF; cdr3_nt: TGTGCCAGTAGTATGCGAGTAGCGGGGGGTGAAGAGACCCAGTACTTC; cdr3_length: 16; v_call: TRBV19; j_call: TRBJ2-5; clone_size: .; d_call: TRBD2
cdr3_aa: CASRLEGETQYF; cdr3_nt: TGTGCCAGCAGACTAGAGGGGGAGACCCAGTACTTC; cdr3_length: 12; v_call: TRBV3-1/TRBV3-2; j_call: TRBJ2-5; clone_size: .; d_call: .
cdr3_aa: CASSLSGTLAGGYTF; cdr3_nt: TGCGCCAGCAGCCTCTCGGGGACGCTCGCGGGGGGCTACACCTTC; cdr3_length: 15; v_call: TRBV5-1; j_call: TRBJ1-2; clone_size: .; d_call: .
cdr3_aa: CASRGPTGGAWPLHF; cdr3_nt: TGTGCCAGCAGGGGACCCACAGGGGGCGCTTGGCCCCTCCACTTT; cdr3_length: 15; v_call: TRBV2; j_call: TRBJ1-6; clone_size: .; d_call: TRBD1
cdr3_aa: CVPRGGPNEQFF; cdr3_nt: TGTGTCCCTCGGGGGGGGCCCAATGAGCAGTTCTTC; cdr3_length: 12; v_call: TRBV6-8; j_call: TRBJ2-1; clone_size: .; d_call: TRBD2
cdr3_aa: CASSLAARTQYF; cdr3_nt: TGTGCCAGCAGTTTGGCCGCCCGGACCCAGTACTTC; cdr3_length: 12; v_call: TRBV28; j_call: TRBJ2-5; clone_size: .; d_call: .
cdr3_aa: CASSVYGAGSETQYF; cdr3_nt: TGTGCCAGCAGCGTGTACGGGGCCGGTTCGGAGACCCAGTACTTC; cdr3_length: 15; v_call: TRBV9; j_call: TRBJ2-5; clone_size: .; d_call: .
cdr3_aa: CASSLFSGGYSYNEQFF; cdr3_nt: TGCGCCAGCAGCTTGTTTAGCGGGGGCTACTCCTACAATGAGCAGTTCTTC; cdr3_length: 17; v_call: TRBV5-1; j_call: TRBJ2-1; clone_size: .; d_call: TRBD2
cdr3_aa: CASSLSSLGELFF; cdr3_nt: TGTGCCAGCAGTTTATCGTCGCTCGGGGAGCTGTTTTTT; cdr3_length: 13; v_call: TRBV27; j_call: TRBJ2-2; clone_size: .; d_call: .
cdr3_aa: CASSLDFGEAFF; cdr3_nt: TGTGCCAGCAGCTTAGATTTTGGTGAAGCTTTCTTT; cdr3_length: 12; v_call: TRBV7-2; j_call: TRBJ1-1; clone_size: .; d_call: .
cdr3_aa: CASSRSLGSPEAFF; cdr3_nt: TGTGCCAGCAGCCGTAGTCTTGGGAGTCCTGAAGCTTTCTTT; cdr3_length: 14; v_call: TRBV3-1/TRBV3-2; j_call: TRBJ1-1; clone_size: .; d_call: .
cdr3_aa: CASGLGRNEQFF; cdr3_nt: TGTGCCAGCGGGTTGGGAAGGAATGAGCAGTTCTTC; cdr3_length: 12; v_call: TRBV6-5; j_call: TRBJ2-1; clone_size: few; d_call: .
cdr3_aa: CASSLQGGIYNEQFF; cdr3_nt: TGCGCCAGCAGCTTGCAGGGGGGGATCTACAATGAGCAGTTCTTC; cdr3_length: 15; v_call: TRBV5-1; j_call: TRBJ2-1; clone_size: .; d_call: .
cdr3_aa: CASSLEGGARNYGYTF; cdr3_nt: TGTGCCAGCAGCTTAGAGGGGGGGGCGAGAAACTATGGCTACACCTTC; cdr3_length: 16; v_call: TRBV11-2; j_call: TRBJ1-2; clone_size: .; d_call: .
cdr3_aa: CASTRPGGTEAFF; cdr3_nt: TGTGCCAGCACCCGCCCGGGGGGCACTGAAGCTTTCTTT; cdr3_length: 13; v_call: TRBV27; j_call: TRBJ1-1; clone_size: .; d_call: .
cdr3_aa: CASSFDRGFIAGELFF; cdr3_nt: TGTGCCAGCAGCTTTGACAGGGGTTTTATTGCCGGGGAGCTGTTTTTT; cdr3_length: 16; v_call: TRBV5-4; j_call: TRBJ2-2; clone_size: .; d_call: TRBD1
cdr3_aa: CASSPPGDRAPDGYTF; cdr3_nt: TGTGCCAGCTCACCACCTGGAGACAGGGCACCCGATGGCTACACCTTC; cdr3_length: 16; v_call: TRBV18; j_call: TRBJ1-2; clone_size: .; d_call: TRBD1
cdr3_aa: CASSEPGAGTDTQYF; cdr3_nt: TGTGCCAGCAGTGAACCGGGAGCTGGGACAGATACGCAGTATTTT; cdr3_length: 15; v_call: TRBV6-1; j_call: TRBJ2-3; clone_size: .; d_call: .
cdr3_aa: CASSQEGTGSKLYEQYF; cdr3_nt: TGTGCCAGCAGCCAAGAGGGGACAGGAAGTAAGCTCTACGAGCAGTACTTC; cdr3_length: 17; v_call: TRBV3-1/TRBV3-2; j_call: TRBJ2-7; clone_size: .; d_call: TRBD1
cdr3_aa: CASSPGDTHYGYTF; cdr3_nt: TGTGCCAGCTCACCGGGGGACACGCACTATGGCTACACCTTC; cdr3_length: 14; v_call: TRBV18; j_call: TRBJ1-2; clone_size: few; d_call: .
cdr3_aa: CASSTLEAMNTEAFF; cdr3_nt: TGTGCCAGTAGTACTCTAGAAGCAATGAACACTGAAGCTTTCTTT; cdr3_length: 15; v_call: TRBV19; j_call: TRBJ1-1; clone_size: .; d_call: .
cdr3_aa: CASSRAGTDQETQYF; cdr3_nt: TGTGCCAGTAGTAGGGCCGGGACAGACCAAGAGACCCAGTACTTC; cdr3_length: 15; v_call: TRBV19; j_call: TRBJ2-5; clone_size: .; d_call: TRBD1
cdr3_aa: CASSPGQGNYEQYF; cdr3_nt: TGTGCCAGCTCACCGGGACAGGGGAACTACGAGCAGTACTTC; cdr3_length: 14; v_call: TRBV18; j_call: TRBJ2-7; clone_size: .; d_call: TRBD1
cdr3_aa: CASSGTDGETQYF; cdr3_nt: TGTGCCAGCAGTGGGACAGATGGGGAGACCCAGTACTTC; cdr3_length: 13; v_call: TRBV2; j_call: TRBJ2-5; clone_size: once; d_call: .
cdr3_aa: CSVGESGYEQYF; cdr3_nt: TGCAGCGTTGGAGAATCCGGCTACGAGCAGTACTTC; cdr3_length: 12; v_call: TRBV29-1; j_call: TRBJ2-7; clone_size: .; d_call: .
cdr3_aa: CASSYSNENTEAFF; cdr3_nt: TGTGCCAGCAGTTACTCGAACGAGAACACTGAAGCTTTCTTT; cdr3_length: 14; v_call: TRBV6-5; j_call: TRBJ1-1; clone_size: once; d_call: .
cdr3_aa: CASSLGFQFTYEQYF; cdr3_nt: TGTGCCAGCAGTTTGGGCTTCCAGTTCACCTACGAGCAGTACTTC; cdr3_length: 15; v_call: TRBV27; j_call: TRBJ2-7; clone_size: .; d_call: .
cdr3_aa: CASSWGGEETQYF; cdr3_nt: TGCGCCAGCAGCTGGGGGGGTGAAGAGACCCAGTACTTC; cdr3_length: 13; v_call: TRBV5-1; j_call: TRBJ2-5; clone_size: once; d_call: TRBD2
cdr3_aa: CASSLAAGTGRYEQYF; cdr3_nt: TGTGCCAGCAGCTTGGCGGCCGGGACGGGGCGCTACGAGCAGTACTTC; cdr3_length: 16; v_call: TRBV5-6; j_call: TRBJ2-7; clone_size: .; d_call: .
cdr3_aa: CASSAAQQVFSYEQYF; cdr3_nt: TGTGCCAGCAGTGCCGCACAACAGGTTTTCTCCTACGAGCAGTACTTC; cdr3_length: 16; v_call: TRBV6-4; j_call: TRBJ2-7; clone_size: .; d_call: .
cdr3_aa: CASNMGTANTGELFF; cdr3_nt: TGTGCCAGCAACATGGGGACAGCGAACACCGGGGAGCTGTTTTTT; cdr3_length: 15; v_call: TRBV7-2; j_call: TRBJ2-2; clone_size: .; d_call: TRBD1
cdr3_aa: CASRPSTGGNQPQHF; cdr3_nt: TGTGCCAGCAGACCGTCGACAGGGGGTAATCAGCCCCAGCATTTT; cdr3_length: 15; v_call: TRBV27; j_call: TRBJ1-5; clone_size: .; d_call: TRBD1
cdr3_aa: CASSPRLSYGYTF; cdr3_nt: TGTGCCAGCAGCCCCCGGTTGTCCTATGGCTACACCTTC; cdr3_length: 13; v_call: TRBV3-1/TRBV3-2; j_call: TRBJ1-2; clone_size: .; d_call: .
cdr3_aa: CASTAGQDFYSNQPQHF; cdr3_nt: TGTGCCAGCACCGCAGGACAGGACTTTTATAGCAATCAGCCCCAGCATTTT; cdr3_length: 17; v_call: TRBV28; j_call: TRBJ1-5; clone_size: .; d_call: TRBD1
cdr3_aa: CAISESAGGGIQYF; cdr3_nt: TGTGCCATCAGTGAGTCGGCAGGGGGCGGCATTCAGTACTTC; cdr3_length: 14; v_call: TRBV10-3; j_call: TRBJ2-4; clone_size: .; d_call: TRBD1
cdr3_aa: CSVLYTNYGYTF; cdr3_nt: TGCAGCGTTTTATATACTAACTATGGCTACACCTTC; cdr3_length: 12; v_call: TRBV29-1; j_call: TRBJ1-2; clone_size: .; d_call: .
cdr3_aa: CASSVGDEQFF; cdr3_nt: TGTGCCAGCAGCGTAGGTGATGAGCAGTTCTTC; cdr3_length: 11; v_call: TRBV9; j_call: TRBJ2-1; clone_size: .; d_call: .
cdr3_aa: CASSQQGANGYTF; cdr3_nt: TGTGCCAGCTCACAACAGGGGGCGAATGGCTACACCTTC; cdr3_length: 13; v_call: TRBV18; j_call: TRBJ1-2; clone_size: .; d_call: TRBD1
cdr3_aa: CASSLGEADTQYF; cdr3_nt: TGCGCCAGCAGCTTGGGGGAGGCAGATACGCAGTATTTT; cdr3_length: 13; v_call: TRBV5-1; j_call: TRBJ2-3; clone_size: .; d_call: .